The 29 T cell receptor beta chains reported below all come from one sample, sequenced in a study of CD8 T cells in ankylosing spondylitis (dated by TCRdb to 2016 to 2017). Preparation of the library involved 5' RACE. The listed sequencing device is Illumina HiSeq 2500. TCRdb took the public reads, trimmed them with fastp at Q25, ran MiXCR for clone calling and kept in-frame beta chains. One record per CDR3 amino acid sequence lists the most common genes and DNA. This sample holds some 100,000 distinct CDR3 sequences; about 8% were observed only once. Of the sample, around 10% falls within the top ten clones. Input material: blood, either unsorted or a sorted T cell fraction (not recorded which). These receptors originate from a male donor with ankylosing spondylitis or in good health (not recorded which).

This clonotype was seen ten or more times. The chain employs TRBV5-1 and TRBJ2-3; 8 bases are a match to TRBD2. Losses at the gene ends were 5 bases for V and 0 bases for J; bases not matched to a gene: 5. The CDR3 loop spans 15 amino acids. Germline V lookup: CDR1 SGHRS, CDR2 YFSETQ. CDR3 amino acids: CASSTSGASTDTQYF. The CDR3 DNA follows: TGCGCCAGCAGTACTAGCGGAGCTAGCACAGATACGCAGTATTTT.

This clonotype has just one count. The chain recombines TRBV7-9 with TRBJ2-5; D may correspond to TRBD1 or TRBD2 (5 bases each). The germline gives CDR1 SEHNR, CDR2 FQNEAQ (reference sequence). The V end lost 3 bases, the J end lost 5 bases, and 16 bases lay between the germline ends. The CDR3 covers 15 residues. The CDR3 region has the DNA TGTGCCAGCAGCTTGAGGGTAGCCGAGGGGGAGACCCAGTACTTC. It is translated as CASSLRVAEGETQYF.

This clonotype showed up just a few times. The chain employs TRBV6-5 and TRBJ1-5; TRBD1 might be the D (6 bases). Trimming took off 3 bases at V and 6 bases at J, with 12 bases between the two ends. The germline V gene has CDR1 MNHEY and CDR2 SVGAGI. The CDR3 has 14 amino acids. DNA for the CDR3: TGTGCCAGCAGTTATAAGGGGGAGGGTCAGCCCCAGCATTTT. Protein product: CASSYKGEGQPQHF.

This clonotype was seen ten or more times. The rearrangement joins TRBV9 to TRBJ2-1; D uncertain. The V end lost 6 bases, the J end lost 0 bases, and 13 bases lay between the germline ends. CDR3 length: 15 amino acids. CDR1 and CDR2 (germline): SGDLS, YYNGEE. The CDR3 region has the DNA TGTGCCAGCACCTCAACCTCCCTCTCCTACAATGAGCAGTTCTTC. This encodes CASTSTSLSYNEQFF.

At least ten counts were recorded for this clonotype. The CDR3 reads CATRVGGNTYEQYF. In nucleotides, the CDR3 is TGTGCCACCCGCGTTGGGGGTAATACCTACGAGCAGTACTTC. V and J are TRBV7-8 and TRBJ2-7, with D perhaps TRBD1 or TRBD2 (5 bases each). V was shortened by 10 bases and J by 2 bases, with 18 bases between the two germline ends. The germline gives CDR1 SGHVS, CDR2 FQNEAQ. CDR3 size: 14 residues.

This clonotype was observed many times. Sequence at one end of the junction differs from germline and may be a read error. The genes are TRBV7-7 and TRBJ2-3; no clear D. CDR1 SSHAT and CDR2 FNYEAQ come from the germline V gene (reference sequence). The CDR3 length is 14 residues. CDR3 protein: CASSLDQFTDTQYF. The CDR3 DNA reads TGTGCTAGCAGCTTAGACCAGTTCACAGATACGCAGTATTTT.

This clonotype was observed at least ten times. The rearrangement uses TRBV11-2 and TRBJ2-1; the match to TRBD2 covers 14 bases. CDR1 and CDR2 from the germline V gene are SGHAT and FQNNGV. This CDR3 is built from 15 residues. V was clipped by 3 bases and J by 7 bases; unmatched bases: 2. The CDR3 region has the DNA TGTGCCAGCAGCTTGGGGACTAGCGGGGGAAATGAGCAGTTCTTC. Translating gives CASSLGTSGGNEQFF.

This clonotype was detected ten times or more. The rearrangement joins TRBV5-1 to TRBJ2-2; D is ambiguous. Germline CDR1 reads SGHRS; CDR2 reads YFSETQ. The CDR3 sequence is 15 residues long. V was trimmed by 0 bases and J by 3 bases, leaving 9 bases between them. CDR3 in amino acids: CASSLGSSHTGELFF. In DNA form, the CDR3 reads TGCGCCAGCAGCTTGGGCAGCTCCCACACCGGGGAGCTGTTTTTT. The entire variable domain, with the rest obtained from reference TRBV5-1 and TRBJ2-2, is as follows: KAGVTQTPRYLIKTRGQQVTLSCSPISGHRSVSWYQQTPGQGLQFLFEYFSETQRNKGNFPGRFSGRQFSNSRSEMNVSTLELGDSALYLCASSLGSSHTGELFFGEGSRLTVL.

This clonotype was seen many times. The V and J genes are TRBV4-1 and TRBJ2-2; D possibly matches TRBD1 or TRBD2 (5 bases each). This CDR3 is 15 amino acids long. V was trimmed by 4 bases and J by 6 bases, leaving 15 bases between them. Per germline, CDR1 MGHRA and CDR2 YSYEKL. DNA for the CDR3: TGCGCCAGCAGCCGACGGGACGGACCTCCCGGGGAGCTGTTTTTT. This encodes CASSRRDGPPGELFF.

This clonotype was observed at least ten times. The chain has TRBV29-1 and TRBJ2-1; D perhaps matches TRBD2 (6 bases). CDR1 and CDR2 from the germline V gene are SQVTM and ANQGSEA. V lost 4 bases and J lost 2, with 6 bases in between. This CDR3 contains 12 residues. CDR3 sequence: CSVGGAYNEQFF. CDR3 DNA: TGCAGCGTTGGGGGGGCCTACAATGAGCAGTTCTTC.

This clonotype was detected ten times or more. This chain connects TRBV4-2 to TRBJ2-7, with D maybe TRBD1 (5 bases). Germline V lookup: CDR1 LGHNA, CDR2 YNFKEQ. The V end lost 4 bases, the J end lost 3 bases, and 13 bases lay between the germline ends. The CDR3 contains 14 residues. In DNA, the CDR3 is TGTGCCAGCAGCCGCGACAGTACCCACTACGAGCAGTACTTC. Translated, it gives CASSRDSTHYEQYF.

This clonotype was picked up many times. The genes are TRBV5-1 and TRBJ1-1; D gene ambiguous. The CDR3 is 14 amino acids. Trimming took 0 bases from V and 2 from J, leaving 8 bases between them. Per the germline V gene, CDR1 is SGHRS and CDR2 is YFSETQ. DNA of the CDR3: TGCGCCAGCAGCTTGGGGCAGTCCAACACTGAAGCTTTCTTT. It codes for CASSLGQSNTEAFF. Variable domain in full (rest from reference TRBV5-1 and TRBJ1-1): KAGVTQTPRYLIKTRGQQVTLSCSPISGHRSVSWYQQTPGQGLQFLFEYFSETQRNKGNFPGRFSGRQFSNSRSEMNVSTLELGDSALYLCASSLGQSNTEAFFGQGTRLTVV.

This clonotype was recorded many times. The chain has TRBV3-1 and TRBJ2-3, with D uncertain. Germline values: CDR1 LGHDT, CDR2 YNNKEL (reference sequence). The CDR3 length is 12 residues. V was trimmed by 4 bases and J by 8 bases, leaving 10 bases between them. The CDR3 region is CASSPSPATQYF. CDR3 bases: TGTGCCAGCAGCCCCTCCCCAGCTACGCAGTATTTT.

The rearrangement joins TRBV5-5 to TRBJ2-1, with D possibly TRBD2 on 5 matching bases. The CDR3 totals 15 residues. Germline-derived CDR1 and CDR2 are SGHKS and YYEKEE (reference sequence). With 0 bases removed from V and 5 bases from J, the gap between germline ends came to 12 bases. CDR3 DNA sequence: TGTGCCAGCAGCTTGGGGGCGGGCGGACACAATGAGCAGTTCTTC. This codes for CASSLGAGGHNEQFF.

This clonotype was seen a handful of times. This may be a read error, as it is one base from a much larger clone. This rearrangement joins TRBV20-1 to TRBJ2-3; D gene unclear. CDR1 is DFQATT, CDR2 SNEGSKA, per germline (reference sequence). The CDR3 extends over 17 amino acids. V gave up 7 bases and J gave up 1 base, with 24 bases separating them. CDR3 sequence: CSGRVRRQGWGTDTQYF. In DNA, the CDR3 is TGCAGTGGTAGGGTCCGACGGCAAGGGTGGGGCACAGATACGCAGTATTTT.

The sample holds a few counts of this clonotype. The chain has TRBV7-9 and TRBJ1-4; tentative D call: TRBD1 (5 bases). V lost 4 bases and J lost 6, with 15 bases in between. The CDR3 spans 15 residues. Germline lookup yields CDR1 SEHNR and CDR2 FQNEAQ (reference sequence). CDR3 protein: CASSSPGPTYEKLFF. The CDR3 region has the DNA TGTGCCAGCAGCTCACCGGGACCGACCTATGAAAAACTGTTTTTT.

This clonotype was seen a handful of times. The chain employs TRBV5-5 and TRBJ1-6; 9 bases line up with TRBD1. Per the germline V gene, CDR1 is SGHKS and CDR2 is YYEKEE (reference sequence). This CDR3 region has 15 residues. Unmatched junction bases numbered 9, after V lost 7 bases and J lost 7 bases. In DNA form, the CDR3 reads TGTGCCAGCGGGACAGGGAGTAATGAGAATTCACCCCTCCACTTT. Its translation is CASGTGSNENSPLHF.

This clonotype came up once. The chain has TRBV5-5 and TRBJ1-5, with unresolved D. Trimming pared 3 bases from V and 7 bases from J, leaving 8 bases between. The CDR3 has 12 residues. The V gene's germline CDR1 is SGHKS and CDR2 YYEKEE (reference sequence). The chain's CDR3 is CASSSIAQPQHF. For the CDR3, the DNA is TGTGCCAGCAGCTCCATTGCCCAGCCCCAGCATTTT. The complete variable domain, with remaining parts taken from reference TRBV5-5 and TRBJ1-5, reads DAGVTQSPTHLIKTRGQQVTLRCSPISGHKSVSWYQQVLGQGPQFIFQYYEKEERGRGNFPDRFSARQFPNYSSELNVNALLLGDSALYLCASSSIAQPQHFGDGTRLSIL.

This clonotype was found many times. The rearrangement links TRBV6-5 to TRBJ2-2, with 7 bases matching TRBD1. CDR3 length equals 16 residues. Losses at the gene ends were 2 bases for V and 5 bases for J; bases not matched to a gene: 8. Germline V gene data show CDR1 as MNHEY and CDR2 as SVGAGI. The CDR3 DNA follows: TGTGCCAGCAGTTACGGGCAGGGGGTAGTAACCGGGGAGCTGTTTTTT. It translates to CASSYGQGVVTGELFF.

This clonotype was recorded many times. The chain carries TRBV5-1 and TRBJ2-7; D gene ambiguous. Per germline, CDR1 SGHRS and CDR2 YFSETQ. The CDR3 contains 15 residues. V was shortened by 2 bases and J by 4 bases, with 16 bases between the two germline ends. CDR3 nucleotide sequence: TGCGCCAGCAGCTTAGGGCAGGAAGGTACTTACGAGCAGTACTTC. Protein: CASSLGQEGTYEQYF.

This clonotype was seen a few times. This sequence joins TRBV3-1 and TRBJ1-1; no clear D gene. V was trimmed by 3 bases and J by 1 base, leaving 6 bases between them. The CDR3 is 13 amino acids. Per germline, CDR1 LGHDT and CDR2 YNNKEL (reference sequence). The CDR3 here is CASSHEGNTEAFF. Here the CDR3 DNA reads TGTGCCAGCAGCCATGAGGGGAACACTGAAGCTTTCTTT.

This clonotype has more than one count but fewer than ten. The chain couples TRBV11-2 to TRBJ1-6; D uncertain. The V and J ends lost 2 bases and 8 bases respectively, with 7 bases between them. Germline-derived CDR1 and CDR2 are SGHAT and FQNNGV. This CDR3 has 13 residues. The CDR3 sequence is CASSLTRDSPLHF. CDR3 DNA sequence: TGTGCCAGCAGCTTAACCCGAGATTCACCCCTCCACTTT.

On this clonotype itself: A read error is possible here, since a much larger clone lies one base away. This rearrangement joins TRBV7-9 to TRBJ2-5; TRBD2 aligns across 7 bases. Germline V gene lookup returns CDR1 SEHNR and CDR2 FQNEAQ (reference sequence). The length of the CDR3 is 14 residues. The chain's CDR3 is CANSTTSWEMTQYF. CDR3 nucleotides: TGTGCCAACAGCACGACTAGCTGGGAGATGACCCAGTACTTC.

This clonotype has a handful of counts. The chain has TRBV30 and TRBJ2-1; D may be TRBD1 (7 bases). Trimming removed 8 bases from V and 6 bases from J, with 20 bases in between. This CDR3 has 14 residues. The germline gives CDR1 GTSNPN, CDR2 SVGIG (reference sequence). CDR3 region: CAGTDSGGGNEQFF. The CDR3 DNA reads TGTGCCGGAACGGACTCAGGGGGAGGCAATGAGCAGTTCTTC.

In its sample, this clonotype was seen many times. The chain has TRBV11-2 and TRBJ2-1; D is possibly TRBD1 or TRBD2 (5 bases each). The CDR3 runs to 15 residues. V was clipped by 3 bases and J by 6 bases, with 15 bases between them. Germline V gene sequence: CDR1 SGHAT, CDR2 FQNNGV. The CDR3 protein is CASSFLMRGPNEQFF. CDR3 DNA: TGTGCCAGCAGCTTCCTAATGAGGGGTCCCAATGAGCAGTTCTTC.

This clonotype appeared many times. The V call is TRBV9, the J call TRBJ2-1; TRBD2 matches at 14 bases. CDR3 size: 21 residues. The junction had 24 bases not matched to a gene; V was cut back by 7 bases and J by 6 bases. CDR1 and CDR2 from the germline V gene are SGDLS and YYNGEE. The CDR3 here is CASSTDGRTSGGHYGINEQFF. Written as DNA, the CDR3 is TGTGCCAGCTCCACGGACGGCCGGACTAGCGGGGGGCACTATGGAATCAATGAGCAGTTCTTC.

This chain uses TRBV4-3 with TRBJ2-7; a possible D gene is TRBD2 (6 bases). Germline loops: CDR1 LGHNA, CDR2 YSLEER. This CDR3 spans 17 amino acids. The CDR3 nucleotides are TGCGTCAGTAGCCAAGTAGCTAGGGGAGGAGGATCGAGCGAGCAGTACTTC. Amino acid sequence: CVSSQVARGGGSSEQYF.

This clonotype showed up just a few times. The V call is TRBV7-2, the J call TRBJ2-2, with 7 bases lining up with TRBD2. The CDR3 length is 16 residues. Germline CDR1 and CDR2: SGHTA and FQGNSA. Trimming removed 2 bases from V and 1 base from J; junction bases left unmatched: 4. The CDR3 nucleotides read TGTGCCAGCAGCTTATTTGCTAGCGGGAACACCGGGGAGCTGTTTTTT. This gives the protein CASSLFASGNTGELFF. The full variable domain, with the rest looked up from reference TRBV7-2 and TRBJ2-2, is GAGVSQSPSNKVTEKGKDVELRCDPISGHTALYWYRQSLGQGLEFLIYFQGNSAPDKSGLPSDRFSAERTGGSVSTLTIQRTQQEDSAVYLCASSLFASGNTGELFFGEGSRLTVL.

This clonotype came up many times. This sequence joins TRBV27 and TRBJ2-1, with D perhaps assigned TRBD1 or TRBD2 (5 bases each). CDR3 size: 14 residues. Trimming cost V 1 base and J 6 bases, with 10 bases left between them. Germline CDR1 and CDR2: MNHEY and SMNVEV (reference sequence). The CDR3 bases are TGTGCCAGCAGTTTATTCGGGGCAGGCAATGAGCAGTTCTTC. Translating gives CASSLFGAGNEQFF.